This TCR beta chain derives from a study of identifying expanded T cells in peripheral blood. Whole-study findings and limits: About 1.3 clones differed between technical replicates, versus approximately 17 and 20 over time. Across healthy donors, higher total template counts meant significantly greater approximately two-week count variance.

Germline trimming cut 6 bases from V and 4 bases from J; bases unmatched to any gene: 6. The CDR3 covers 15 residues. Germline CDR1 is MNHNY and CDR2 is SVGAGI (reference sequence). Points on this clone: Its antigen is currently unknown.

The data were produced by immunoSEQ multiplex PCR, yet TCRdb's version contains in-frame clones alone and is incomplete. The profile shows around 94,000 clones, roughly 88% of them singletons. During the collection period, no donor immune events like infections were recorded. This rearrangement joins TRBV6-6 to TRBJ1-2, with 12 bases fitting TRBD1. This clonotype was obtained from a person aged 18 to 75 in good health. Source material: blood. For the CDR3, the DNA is TGTGCCAGCAGATCCGGGACAGGGGGCGTCTATGGCTACACCTTC. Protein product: CASRSGTGGVYGYTF.